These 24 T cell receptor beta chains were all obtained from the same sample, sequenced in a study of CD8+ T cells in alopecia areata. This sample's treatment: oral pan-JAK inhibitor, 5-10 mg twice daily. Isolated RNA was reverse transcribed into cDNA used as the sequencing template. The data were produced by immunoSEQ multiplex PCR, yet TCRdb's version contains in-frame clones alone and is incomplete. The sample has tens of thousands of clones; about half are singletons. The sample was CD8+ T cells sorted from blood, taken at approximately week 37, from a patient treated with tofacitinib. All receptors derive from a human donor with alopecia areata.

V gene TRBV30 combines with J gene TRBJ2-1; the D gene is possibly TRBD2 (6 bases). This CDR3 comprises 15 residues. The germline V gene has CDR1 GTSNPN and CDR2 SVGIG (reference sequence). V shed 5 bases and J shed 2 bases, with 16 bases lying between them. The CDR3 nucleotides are TGTGCCTGGGACCCAGCGGGTGGGGCCTACAATGAGCAGTTCTTC. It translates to CAWDPAGGAYNEQFF.

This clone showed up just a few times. The CDR3 nucleotides read TGTGCCAGCAGTGTGTCCCTTACTAGCGCGGGCTCCTACAATGAGCAGTTCTTC. Translation: CASSVSLTSAGSYNEQFF. The chain has TRBV2 and TRBJ2-1; 7 positions match TRBD2. CDR3 size: 18 residues. Looked up from germline, CDR1 is SNHLY and CDR2 is FYNNEI. Losses at the gene ends were 4 bases for V and 0 bases for J; bases not matched to a gene: 12.

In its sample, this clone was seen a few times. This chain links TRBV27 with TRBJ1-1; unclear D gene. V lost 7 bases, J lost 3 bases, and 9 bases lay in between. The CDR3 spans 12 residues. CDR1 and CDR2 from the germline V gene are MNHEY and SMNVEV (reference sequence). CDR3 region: CASKEGDTEAFF. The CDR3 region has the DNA TGTGCCAGCAAGGAGGGCGACACTGAAGCTTTCTTT.

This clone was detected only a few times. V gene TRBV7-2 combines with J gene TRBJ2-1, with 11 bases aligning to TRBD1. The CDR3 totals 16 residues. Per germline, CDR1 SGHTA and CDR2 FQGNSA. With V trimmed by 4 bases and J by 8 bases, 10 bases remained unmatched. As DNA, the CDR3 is TGTGCCAGCAGCTCATGGACAGGGGGCGCTGGGTATGAGCAGTTCTTC. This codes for CASSSWTGGAGYEQFF. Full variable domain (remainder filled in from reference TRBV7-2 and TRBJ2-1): GAGVSQSPSNKVTEKGKDVELRCDPISGHTALYWYRQSLGQGLEFLIYFQGNSAPDKSGLPSDRFSAERTGGSVSTLTIQRTQQEDSAVYLCASSSWTGGAGYEQFFGPGTRLTVL.

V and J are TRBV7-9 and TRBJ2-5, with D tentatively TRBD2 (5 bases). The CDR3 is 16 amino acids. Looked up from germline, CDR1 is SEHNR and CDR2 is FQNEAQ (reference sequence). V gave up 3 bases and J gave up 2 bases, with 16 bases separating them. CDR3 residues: CASSFSPGTPQETQYF. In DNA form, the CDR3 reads TGTGCCAGCAGCTTCTCGCCGGGAACTCCTCAAGAGACCCAGTACTTC.

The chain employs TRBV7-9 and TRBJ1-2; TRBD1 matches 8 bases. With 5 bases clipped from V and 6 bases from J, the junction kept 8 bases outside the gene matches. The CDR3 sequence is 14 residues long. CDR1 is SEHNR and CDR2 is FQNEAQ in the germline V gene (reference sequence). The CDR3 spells CASSRQGAVDGYTF. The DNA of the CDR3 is TGTGCCAGCAGCCGTCAGGGGGCGGTGGATGGCTACACCTTC. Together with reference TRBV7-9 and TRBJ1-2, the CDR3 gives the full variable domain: DTGVSQNPRHKITKRGQNVTFRCDPISEHNRLYWYRQTLGQGPEFLTYFQNEAQLEKSRLLSDRFSAERPKGSFSTLEIQRTEQGDSAMYLCASSRQGAVDGYTFGSGTRLTVV.

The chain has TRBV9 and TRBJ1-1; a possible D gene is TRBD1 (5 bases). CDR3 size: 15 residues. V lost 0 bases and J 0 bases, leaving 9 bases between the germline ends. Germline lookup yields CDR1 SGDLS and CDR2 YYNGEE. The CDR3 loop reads CASSVGTGLNTEAFF. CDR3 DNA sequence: TGTGCCAGCAGCGTAGGCACAGGATTGAACACTGAAGCTTTCTTT.

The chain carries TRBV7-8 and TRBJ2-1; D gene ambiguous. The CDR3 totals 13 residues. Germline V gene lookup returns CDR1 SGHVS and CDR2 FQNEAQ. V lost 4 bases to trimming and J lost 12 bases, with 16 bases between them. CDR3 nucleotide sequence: TGTGCCAGCAGCTCCGCGGCTTCGGCGTGGCAGTTCTTC. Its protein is CASSSAASAWQFF. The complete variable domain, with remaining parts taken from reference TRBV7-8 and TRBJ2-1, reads GAGVSQSPRYKVAKRGQDVALRCDPISGHVSLFWYQQALGQGPEFLTYFQNEAQLDKSGLPSDRFFAERPEGSVSTLKIQRTQQEDSAVYLCASSSAASAWQFFGPGTRLTVL.

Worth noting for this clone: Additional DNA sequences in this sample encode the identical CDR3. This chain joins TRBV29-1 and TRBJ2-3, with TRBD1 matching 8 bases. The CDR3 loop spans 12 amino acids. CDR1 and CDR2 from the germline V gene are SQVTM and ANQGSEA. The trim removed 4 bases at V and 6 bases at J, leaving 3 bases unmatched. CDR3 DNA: TGCAGCGTTGTGACAGGGGATGATACGCAGTATTTT. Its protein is CSVVTGDDTQYF.

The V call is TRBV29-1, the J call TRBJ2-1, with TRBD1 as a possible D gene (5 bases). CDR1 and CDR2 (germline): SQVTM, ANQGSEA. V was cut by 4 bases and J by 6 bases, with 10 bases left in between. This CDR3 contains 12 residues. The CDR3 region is CSVVGALNEQFF. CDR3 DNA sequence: TGCAGCGTTGTTGGGGCTCTCAATGAGCAGTTCTTC.

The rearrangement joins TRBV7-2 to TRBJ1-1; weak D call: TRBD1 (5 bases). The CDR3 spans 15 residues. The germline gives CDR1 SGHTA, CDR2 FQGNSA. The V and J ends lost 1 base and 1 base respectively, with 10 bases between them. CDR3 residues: CASSLGPGRNTEAFF. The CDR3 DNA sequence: TGTGCCAGCAGCTTAGGACCAGGGCGGAACACTGAAGCTTTCTTT.

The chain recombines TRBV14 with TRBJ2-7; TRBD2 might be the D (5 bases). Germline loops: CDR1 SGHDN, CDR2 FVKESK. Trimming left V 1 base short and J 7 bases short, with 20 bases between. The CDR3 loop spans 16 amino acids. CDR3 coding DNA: TGTGCCAGCAGCCAAGTCGAAGACACCGGACTGTGGGAGCAGTACTTC. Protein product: CASSQVEDTGLWEQYF.

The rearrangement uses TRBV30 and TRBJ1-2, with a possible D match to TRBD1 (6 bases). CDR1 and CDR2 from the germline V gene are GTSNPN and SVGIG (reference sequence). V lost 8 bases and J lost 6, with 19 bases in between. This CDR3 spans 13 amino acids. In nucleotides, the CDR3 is TGTGCCGCAATCGGACAGTTCGGAGATGGCTACACCTTC. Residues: CAAIGQFGDGYTF.

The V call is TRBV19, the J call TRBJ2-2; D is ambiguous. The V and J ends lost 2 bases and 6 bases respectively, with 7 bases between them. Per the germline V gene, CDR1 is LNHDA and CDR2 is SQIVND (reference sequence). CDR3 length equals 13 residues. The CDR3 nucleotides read TGTGCCAGTAGTATACAGACGGCCGGGGAGCTGTTTTTT. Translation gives CASSIQTAGELFF.

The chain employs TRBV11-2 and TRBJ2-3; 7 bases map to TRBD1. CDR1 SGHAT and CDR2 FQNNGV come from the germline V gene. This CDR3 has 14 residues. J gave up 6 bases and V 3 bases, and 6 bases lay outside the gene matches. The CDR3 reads CASSLLRGPDTQYF. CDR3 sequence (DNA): TGTGCCAGCAGCTTGTTAAGGGGGCCCGATACGCAGTATTTT.

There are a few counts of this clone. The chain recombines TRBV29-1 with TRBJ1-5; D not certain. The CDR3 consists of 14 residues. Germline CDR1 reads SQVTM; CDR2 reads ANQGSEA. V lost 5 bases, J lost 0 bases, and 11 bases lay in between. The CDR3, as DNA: TGCAGCGTTCAATCTTTCTATAGCAATCAGCCCCAGCATTTT. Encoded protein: CSVQSFYSNQPQHF.

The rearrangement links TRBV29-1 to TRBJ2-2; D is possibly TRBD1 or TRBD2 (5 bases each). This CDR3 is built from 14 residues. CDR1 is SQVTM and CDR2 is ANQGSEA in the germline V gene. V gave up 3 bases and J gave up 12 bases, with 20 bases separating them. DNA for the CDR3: TGCAGCGTTGAGGGGACCGCGTCGGGCAGGCAGCTGTTTTTT. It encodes CSVEGTASGRQLFF.

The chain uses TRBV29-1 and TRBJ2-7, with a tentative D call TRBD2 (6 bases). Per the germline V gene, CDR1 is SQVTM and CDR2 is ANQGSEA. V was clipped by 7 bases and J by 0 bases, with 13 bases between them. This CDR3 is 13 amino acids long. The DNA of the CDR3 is TGCAGCGCATCTAGCGATAGCTCCTACGAGCAGTACTTC. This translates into CSASSDSSYEQYF.

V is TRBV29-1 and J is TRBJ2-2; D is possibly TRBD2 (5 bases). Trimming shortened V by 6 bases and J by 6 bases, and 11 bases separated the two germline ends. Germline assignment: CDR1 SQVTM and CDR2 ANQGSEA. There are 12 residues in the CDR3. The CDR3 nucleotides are TGCAGCGTCCTCGGAGGCCCCGGGGAGCTGTTTTTT. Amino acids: CSVLGGPGELFF.

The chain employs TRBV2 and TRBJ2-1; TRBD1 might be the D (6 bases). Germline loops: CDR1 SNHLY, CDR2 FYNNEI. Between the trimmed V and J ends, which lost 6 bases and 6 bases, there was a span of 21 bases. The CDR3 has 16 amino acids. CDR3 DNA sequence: TGTGCCAGCAGGGAGTGGTGGGGGAGAGGGGGCAATGAGCAGTTCTTC. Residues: CASREWWGRGGNEQFF. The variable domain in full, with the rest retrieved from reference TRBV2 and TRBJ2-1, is EPEVTQTPSHQVTQMGQEVILRCVPISNHLYFYWYRQILGQKVEFLVSFYNNEISEKSEIFDDQFSVERPDGSNFTLKIRSTKLEDSAMYFCASREWWGRGGNEQFFGPGTRLTVL.

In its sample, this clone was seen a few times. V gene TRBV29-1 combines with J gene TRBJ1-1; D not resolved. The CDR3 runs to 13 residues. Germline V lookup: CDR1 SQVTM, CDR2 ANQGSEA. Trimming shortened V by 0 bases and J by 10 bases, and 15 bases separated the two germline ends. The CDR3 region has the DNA TGCAGCGTTGAAGATCGGAGCCCACGGGGAGCTTTCTTT. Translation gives CSVEDRSPRGAFF.

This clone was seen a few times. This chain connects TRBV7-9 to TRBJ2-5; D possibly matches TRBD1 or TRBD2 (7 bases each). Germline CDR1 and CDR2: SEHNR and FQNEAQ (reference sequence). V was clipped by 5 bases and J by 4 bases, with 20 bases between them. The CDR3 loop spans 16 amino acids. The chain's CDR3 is CASSPPWEGAGETQYF. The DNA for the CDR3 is TGTGCCAGCAGCCCCCCGTGGGAGGGGGCAGGAGAGACCCAGTACTTC.

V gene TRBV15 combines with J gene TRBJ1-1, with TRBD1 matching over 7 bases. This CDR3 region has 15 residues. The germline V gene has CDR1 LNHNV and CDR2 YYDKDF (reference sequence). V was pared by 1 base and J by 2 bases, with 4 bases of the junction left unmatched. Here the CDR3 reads CATSRVGQDNTEAFF. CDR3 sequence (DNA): TGTGCCACCAGCAGAGTCGGACAGGACAACACTGAAGCTTTCTTT.

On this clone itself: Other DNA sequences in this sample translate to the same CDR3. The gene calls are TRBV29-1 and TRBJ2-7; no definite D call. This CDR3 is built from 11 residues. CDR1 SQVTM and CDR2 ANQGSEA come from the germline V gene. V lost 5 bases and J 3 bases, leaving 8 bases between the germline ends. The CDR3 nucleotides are TGCAGCGTTTTACTAAACTACGAGCAGTACTTC. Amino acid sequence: CSVLLNYEQYF.